What follows describes a single T cell receptor (beta chain). How the authors handled the data: Nucleated cell number was recorded as an estimate derived from reference gene primer amplification. Here immunoSEQ multiplex PCR was the method, and the copy in TCRdb shows in-frame clones only, minus some. V and J calls and clone size are as listed in that table; D and trimming were resolved from the DNA. The sample carries over 45,000 clones, approximately 80% recorded once. The sample is drawn from a study of blood T cell repertoires in COVID-19. Overall study context: Acute-phase and convalescent COVID-19 samples originated in the United States, Italy and Spain. Sources were T cells, B-cell-depleted T cells, or PBMCs; the material itself was cDNA or gDNA.

The CDR3 has 15 amino acids. V shed 8 bases and J shed 4 bases, with 17 bases lying between them. The germline gives CDR1 SGHNT, CDR2 YENEEA. The chain uses TRBV11-3 and TRBJ2-2; weak D call: TRBD2 (6 bases). The TCR sequence derives from a human donor with active or convalescent COVID-19. The donor label of this sample is uncertain. Sample: peripheral blood. In DNA form, the CDR3 reads TGTGCCAGCTCCAAACTAGCAGCCTCCACCGGGGAGCTGTTTTTT. It codes for CASSKLAASTGELFF.